These T cell receptor beta chains were read from a single sample in a study of blood T cell repertoires in COVID-19. Repertoires were generated with immunoSEQ multiplex PCR, while TCRdb's copy carries only in-frame clones and drops some. The sample consists of some 250,000 clones, about 83% of them appearing once. Sequenced sample: peripheral blood. These receptors came from a man aged 35 to 55 with active or convalescent COVID-19. Both conserved end residues are part of each CDR3. Each record gives: J gene, D gene, V gene, clone size, CDR3 DNA, CDR3 protein. A D gene is named only where the DNA matches it firmly. Part of the rows lack a size; the others show once, few, many or a class for expanded clones.

j_gene: TRBJ2-7
d_gene: .
v_gene: TRBV18
abundance: .
CDR3nt: TGTGCCAGCTCACCCCCAAATGCCGCCACTTACGAGCAGTACTTC
CDR3aa: CASSPPNAATYEQYF

j_gene: TRBJ1-5
d_gene: .
v_gene: TRBV10-3
abundance: .
CDR3nt: TGTGCCATCAGTCCAGGTCCCAATCAGCCCCAGCATTTT
CDR3aa: CAISPGPNQPQHF

j_gene: TRBJ2-1
d_gene: TRBD1
v_gene: TRBV19
abundance: .
CDR3nt: TGTGCCAGTAGAGACAGGGGTACATACAATGAGCAGTTCTTC
CDR3aa: CASRDRGTYNEQFF

j_gene: TRBJ2-5
d_gene: .
v_gene: TRBV5-1
abundance: once
CDR3nt: TGCGCCAGCAGCTTGGGACAGGATCAAGAGACCCAGTACTTC
CDR3aa: CASSLGQDQETQYF

j_gene: TRBJ2-7
d_gene: .
v_gene: TRBV20-1
abundance: .
CDR3nt: TGCAGTGCTAGTTCGGACTCTTCAAGCTCCTACGAGCAGTACTTC
CDR3aa: CSASSDSSSSYEQYF

j_gene: TRBJ1-2
d_gene: TRBD1
v_gene: TRBV7-2
abundance: .
CDR3nt: TGTGCCAGCAGCTCCGGACAGGGGGCGGGTGGCTACACCTTC
CDR3aa: CASSSGQGAGGYTF

j_gene: TRBJ1-2
d_gene: .
v_gene: TRBV12-3/TRBV12-4
abundance: .
CDR3nt: TGTGCCAGCAGCGGAGGGAATGGCTACACCTTC
CDR3aa: CASSGGNGYTF

j_gene: TRBJ2-7
d_gene: .
v_gene: TRBV14
abundance: .
CDR3nt: TGTGCCAGCGATCTCGTGACTAAAAGGACTCTGAGCAGCTCCTACGAGCAGTACTTC
CDR3aa: CASDLVTKRTLSSSYEQYF

j_gene: TRBJ1-2
d_gene: .
v_gene: TRBV19
abundance: few
CDR3nt: TGTGCCAGTTGTGGAGGTAACTATGGCTACACCTTC
CDR3aa: CASCGGNYGYTF

j_gene: TRBJ1-2
d_gene: .
v_gene: TRBV13
abundance: .
CDR3nt: TGTGCCAGCAGCTTGTGGGGGCAAGAGGACTATGGCTACACCTTC
CDR3aa: CASSLWGQEDYGYTF

j_gene: TRBJ2-2
d_gene: .
v_gene: TRBV19
abundance: .
CDR3nt: TGTGCCAGTAGTAACTCCCTGGACACAGGGTGGAACACCGGGGAGCTGTTTTTT
CDR3aa: CASSNSLDTGWNTGELFF

j_gene: TRBJ1-2
d_gene: TRBD1
v_gene: TRBV29-1
abundance: .
CDR3nt: TGCAGCGTGCCCACAGGGGTTGGCTACACCTTC
CDR3aa: CSVPTGVGYTF

j_gene: TRBJ1-2
d_gene: .
v_gene: TRBV12-5
abundance: .
CDR3nt: TGTGCTAGTGGTTTGCTAACCCTGAGAAGCGGCTACACCTTC
CDR3aa: CASGLLTLRSGYTF

j_gene: TRBJ1-1
d_gene: TRBD1
v_gene: TRBV28
abundance: .
CDR3nt: TGTGCCAGCAGTGTGGACAGGGCTGAAGCTTTCTTT
CDR3aa: CASSVDRAEAFF

j_gene: TRBJ1-2
d_gene: TRBD1
v_gene: TRBV10-3
abundance: once
CDR3nt: TGTGCCACGGGGGGACAGGGACCTTATGGCTACACCTTC
CDR3aa: CATGGQGPYGYTF

j_gene: TRBJ2-2
d_gene: .
v_gene: TRBV24-1
abundance: .
CDR3nt: TGTGCCACCAGTGATGGAGGGACGAACACCGGGGAGCTGTTTTTT
CDR3aa: CATSDGGTNTGELFF

j_gene: TRBJ2-7
d_gene: .
v_gene: TRBV6-4
abundance: .
CDR3nt: TGTGCCAGCAGTATTTCAGAGGGCTACGAGCAGTACTTC
CDR3aa: CASSISEGYEQYF

j_gene: TRBJ2-7
d_gene: TRBD2
v_gene: TRBV5-1
abundance: .
CDR3nt: TGCGCCAGCAGCTGGGGGCTAGCGGGAGTCTACGAGCAGTACTTC
CDR3aa: CASSWGLAGVYEQYF

j_gene: TRBJ1-5
d_gene: .
v_gene: TRBV4-1
abundance: .
CDR3nt: TGCGCCAGCAGCCAAGGCTGGAGTGGCCTAAGCAATCAGCCCCAGCATTTT
CDR3aa: CASSQGWSGLSNQPQHF

j_gene: TRBJ2-6
d_gene: .
v_gene: TRBV18
abundance: few
CDR3nt: TGTGCCAGCTCACGGGAGGCGAGCATCTCTGGGGCCAACGTCCTGACTTTC
CDR3aa: CASSREASISGANVLTF

j_gene: TRBJ2-4
d_gene: TRBD2
v_gene: TRBV6-2/TRBV6-3
abundance: .
CDR3nt: TGTGCCAGCAGTTACGGCCTAGCGGGCGCCTCGGACATTCAGTACTTC
CDR3aa: CASSYGLAGASDIQYF

j_gene: TRBJ1-6
d_gene: .
v_gene: TRBV25-1
abundance: .
CDR3nt: TGTGCCAGCAGTGGGACTAGCTCCTATAATTCACCCCTCCACTTT
CDR3aa: CASSGTSSYNSPLHF

j_gene: TRBJ1-2
d_gene: .
v_gene: TRBV3-1/TRBV3-2
abundance: .
CDR3nt: TGTGCCAGCAGCCAAGGGATGCGGTATGGCTACACCTTC
CDR3aa: CASSQGMRYGYTF

j_gene: TRBJ1-3
d_gene: .
v_gene: TRBV5-4
abundance: .
CDR3nt: TGTGCCAGCAGCCCACCGGGCCCGACGGGGGGAAACACCATATATTTT
CDR3aa: CASSPPGPTGGNTIYF

j_gene: TRBJ1-2
d_gene: TRBD1
v_gene: TRBV6-5
abundance: .
CDR3nt: TGTGCCAGCAGTTACTCCCCGGGACAGGGGTCCTATGGCTACACCTTC
CDR3aa: CASSYSPGQGSYGYTF

j_gene: TRBJ1-5
d_gene: .
v_gene: TRBV2
abundance: .
CDR3nt: TGTGCCAGCCGTAAAGGGGAGAATCAGCCCCAGCATTTT
CDR3aa: CASRKGENQPQHF

j_gene: TRBJ2-7
d_gene: .
v_gene: TRBV6-6
abundance: .
CDR3nt: TGTGCCAGCAGTTACGGAGGCACAGGGTATCACGAGCAGTACTTC
CDR3aa: CASSYGGTGYHEQYF

j_gene: TRBJ1-2
d_gene: .
v_gene: TRBV7-9
abundance: .
CDR3nt: TGTGCCAGCAGACCCATGAGCCATGGCTACACCTTC
CDR3aa: CASRPMSHGYTF

j_gene: TRBJ1-4
d_gene: TRBD1
v_gene: TRBV7-8
abundance: .
CDR3nt: TGTGCCAGCAGCTTCTCGGGACAGGGGGCGGGTGAAAAACTGTTTTTT
CDR3aa: CASSFSGQGAGEKLFF

j_gene: TRBJ1-1
d_gene: TRBD1
v_gene: TRBV6-1
abundance: .
CDR3nt: TGTGCCAGCAAAGCCACAGGGGACACTGAAGCTTTCTTT
CDR3aa: CASKATGDTEAFF

j_gene: TRBJ1-2
d_gene: .
v_gene: TRBV30
abundance: .
CDR3nt: TGTGCCTGGAGGGGTTGGGGAGCAACTCTATATGGCTACACCTTC
CDR3aa: CAWRGWGATLYGYTF

j_gene: TRBJ2-7
d_gene: .
v_gene: TRBV9
abundance: .
CDR3nt: TGTGCCAGCAGCGTAAGGACAGCCGGCGAGCAGTACTTC
CDR3aa: CASSVRTAGEQYF

j_gene: TRBJ2-5
d_gene: TRBD1
v_gene: TRBV2
abundance: .
CDR3nt: TGTGCCAGCAGCGTAGAGGACAGGCAAGAGACCCAGTACTTC
CDR3aa: CASSVEDRQETQYF

j_gene: TRBJ1-2
d_gene: .
v_gene: TRBV6-5
abundance: .
CDR3nt: TGTGCCGCCGGGGGGGGTTTCTATGGCTACACCTTC
CDR3aa: CAAGGGFYGYTF

j_gene: TRBJ2-5
d_gene: TRBD1
v_gene: TRBV29-1
abundance: once
CDR3nt: TGCAGCGTTGAAAAATTAGACAGGGTGGGGGAGACCCAGTACTTC
CDR3aa: CSVEKLDRVGETQYF

j_gene: TRBJ2-5
d_gene: .
v_gene: TRBV12-5
abundance: .
CDR3nt: TGTGCTAGTGGTTGGAGACTTGGAGAGACCCAGTACTTC
CDR3aa: CASGWRLGETQYF